This record covers a single TCR beta chain. These data are taken from a study of long-term antiretroviral therapy in people with HIV. V dropped 8 bases and J dropped 8 bases, with 18 bases sitting between them. The CDR3 has 13 residues. Germline loops: CDR1 WSHSY, CDR2 SAAADI. Researchers ran immunoSEQ v3.0 at survey level. Profiling relied on immunoSEQ multiplex PCR, and the TCRdb table lists in-frame clones only, not all of them. The sample contains approximately 30,000 clones, 95% to 98% of which appear only once. This clonotype originated in a man aged 25 to 40 with HIV. Specimen: unsorted PBMCs, collected 7.6 years after starting antiretroviral therapy. The chain combines TRBV10-2 with TRBJ2-5; D unresolved. CDR3 nucleotide sequence: TGCGCCAGCGCCCTCAATCTGGTTTTCACCCAGTACTTC. It encodes CASALNLVFTQYF.